The source of this T cell receptor (beta chain) is a study of early T cells in non-severe SARS-CoV-2 infection (dated by TCRdb to about 2021). Notes on the research overall: Because TCR sequencing relied on bulk RNA taken from unsorted whole blood, pairing of alpha and beta chains was not possible.

A case-control design nested within a healthcare worker cohort in London, UK, was used, with weekly nasopharyngeal swab PCR tests and blood sampling performed. Healthcare workers were enrolled in the week of the UK lockdown, from 23 to 31 March 2020, and were followed every week for up to roughly 16 weeks. The library came from 5' RACE. The sequencer was a NextSeq 500. To correct for sequencing error and PCR bias, the TCR library protocol tagged individual cDNA molecules with unique molecular identifiers. Both TCR alpha and beta chains were sequenced, and tight co-correlation was observed between alpha and beta sequence abundances in each sample. The paper's data handling went like this. Decombinator V4 was used to annotate the V gene, J gene and CDR3 of the TCR sequences. Expanded TCRs were defined as changing significantly between any two time points under a Poisson model with p below 0.0001. Abundances of TCRs were expressed as counts per million after normalisation to the total number of TCRs sequenced in each sample. MAIT TCRs were defined by TRAV1-2 paired with TRAJ12, TRAJ20 or TRAJ33, and iNKT TCRs by TRAV10 paired with TRAJ18. VDJdb, accessed on 1 November 2021, was searched for TCRs annotated for CMV, EBV and SARS-CoV-2, and TCRs annotated for more than one antigen were excluded. In-frame beta chains were kept once TCRdb had trimmed the public reads at Q25 with fastp and called clones with MiXCR. A single entry per CDR3 protein holds the most common genes and DNA from its merged rows. TCRdb, not the authors, supplied the V and J calls. The sample table contains 79,000 or so distinct CDR3 sequences; only one count was recorded for roughly 13% of them. Less than 1.5% of the sample is in the top ten clones.

What the study reported, not specific to this receptor: VDJdb matching was skewed toward anti-spike CD8 responses, so virus-specific expansions were likely underestimated and private and CD4 specificities were missed.

The cysteine opens and the phenylalanine closes a CDR3 of 13 amino acids. Kept here is only the CDR3 DNA, which spans 39 bases and is read in frame from base 1. V and J lose 5 bases and 4 bases, and a span of 12 bases separates them. CDR1 and CDR2 (SGHTA, FQGNSA) derive from the germline V gene. This clonotype occurred a few times. Its antigen is unknown. No base quality information exists; no much larger clone differs at one position. The chain joins TRBV7-2 to TRBJ2-7; no D gene call is confident. This clonotype was sampled from an adult who was a healthcare worker with PCR-confirmed SARS-CoV-2 infection or an uninfected control (not recorded which). Input material: whole blood. The bases read TGTGCCAGCAGCGATCAGACGCGTTACGAGCAGTACTTC. It translates to CASSDQTRYEQYF.